The 6 T cell receptor beta chains given below trace back to one sample, sequenced in a study of blood T cell repertoires in COVID-19. The protocol was immunoSEQ multiplex PCR, while the TCRdb copy is restricted to in-frame clones and leaves out a portion. In the table there are hundreds of thousands of clones, around 84% of which are singletons. The sequenced sample was peripheral blood. These receptors were collected from a woman older than 75 with active or convalescent COVID-19.

CDR3 nucleotide sequence: TGTGCCAGCAGCTTAGGGGTGGCGGGGATAAGCACAGATACGCAGTATTTT. Translating it yields CASSLGVAGISTDTQYF. The chain is built from TRBV7-2 and TRBJ2-3; D is possibly TRBD2 (6 bases). V lost 1 base to trimming and J lost 0 bases, with 14 bases between them. The CDR3 totals 17 residues. The germline V gene encodes CDR1 SGHTA and CDR2 FQGNSA.

As concerns this clone: Additional DNA sequences in this sample encode the identical CDR3. The chain carries TRBV5-1 and TRBJ2-3; a weak D match, TRBD2 (6 bases). The CDR3 runs 14 residues. Trimming pared 2 bases from V and 0 bases from J, leaving 7 bases between. From germline, CDR1 is SGHRS and CDR2 YFSETQ. The CDR3 region has the DNA TGCGCCAGCAGCTTAAGCGGGAGCACAGATACGCAGTATTTT. It encodes CASSLSGSTDTQYF.

The chain employs TRBV18 and TRBJ1-2, with TRBD1 as a possible D gene (5 bases). V shed 5 bases and J shed 8 bases, with 18 bases lying between them. Germline V gene data show CDR1 as KGHSH and CDR2 as LQKENI. The CDR3 sequence is 14 residues long. The DNA of the CDR3 is TGTGCCAGCTCAGAGCAGGGCGACCCCAGGGGCTACACCTTC. It encodes CASSEQGDPRGYTF.

V and J are TRBV6-5 and TRBJ1-3; 9 nucleotides agree with TRBD1. The CDR3 runs to 15 residues. J was trimmed by 7 bases and V by 6 bases; bases with no gene match: 10. CDR1 and CDR2 from the germline V gene are MNHEY and SVGAGI. CDR3 bases: TGTGCCAGCAGCCGCGGGACAGGGAGTGACAACACCATATATTTT. Its protein is CASSRGTGSDNTIYF.

V usage is TRBV7-2 and J usage is TRBJ2-1; TRBD1 matches at 8 bases. The V gene's germline CDR1 is SGHTA and CDR2 FQGNSA. CDR3 length equals 14 residues. J lost 10 bases, V lost 2 bases, and 7 bases had no gene match. CDR3 in amino acids: CASSLQGDRWEQFF. The CDR3 bases are TGTGCCAGCAGCTTACAGGGGGACAGGTGGGAGCAGTTCTTC.

DNA for the CDR3: TGTGCCAGCTCACCGCAGACAGGGCCTTACTCTGGAAACACCATATATTTT. This codes for CASSPQTGPYSGNTIYF. V usage is TRBV18 and J usage is TRBJ1-3, with 7 bases that match TRBD1. Germline loops: CDR1 KGHSH, CDR2 LQKENI. CDR3 length equals 17 residues. V lost 3 bases, J lost 0 bases, and 8 bases stayed unmatched. Drawing the rest from reference TRBV18 and TRBJ1-3, the complete variable domain is NAGVMQNPRHLVRRRGQEARLRCSPMKGHSHVYWYRQLPEEGLKFMVYLQKENIIDESGMPKERFSAEFPKEGPSILRIQQVVRGDSAAYFCASSPQTGPYSGNTIYFGEGSWLTVV.